This T cell receptor (beta chain) comes out of a study of T cells after yellow fever vaccination. TCRdb re-derived calls from the 5' RACE reads in MiXCR, one entry per CDR3 protein. Of 550,000 or so distinct CDR3 sequences listed, about 19% are singletons. The CDR3 sequence is 13 residues long. Germline V CDR1 and CDR2: SGHTA, FQGNSA. Deletions cut 0 bases from V and 10 bases from J, with 12 bases between. This clonotype was sampled from a man in his thirties or forties who received the YFV17D yellow fever vaccine. The material was PBMCs, obtained 15 days after the yellow fever booster vaccination. V usage is TRBV7-2 and J usage is TRBJ1-2; perhaps TRBD1 as D (5 bases). CDR3 in DNA: TGTGCCAGCAGCTTAGCAAGGGGAAATTACTACACCTTC. It codes for CASSLARGNYYTF.